One sample yielded the 26 T cell receptor beta chains listed below, sequenced in a study of blood T cell repertoires in COVID-19. Method: immunoSEQ multiplex PCR; TCRdb's copy keeps in-frame clones and lacks some. Among under 150,000 clones, 86% were seen once, and the ten largest hold about 2.5%. The sequenced material came from PBMCs or T cells enriched from blood (not recorded which). Source of these receptors: a woman in her 50s who had recovered from COVID-19.

The gene calls are TRBV12-3 or TRBV12-4 and TRBJ2-7; unclear D gene. Trimming removed 4 bases from V and 7 bases from J, with 14 bases in between. This CDR3 region has 13 residues. In DNA, the CDR3 is TGTGCCAGCAGTTCCCTGGGCACCTTGGAGCAGTACTTC. Translated: CASSSLGTLEQYF.

The CDR3 here is CASSVQETQYF. The CDR3 nucleotides read TGTGCCAGCAGCGTACAAGAGACCCAGTACTTC. This chain uses TRBV5-4 with TRBJ2-5; D is undetermined. Germline V gene sequence: CDR1 SGHNT, CDR2 YYREEE (reference sequence). The V and J ends lost 4 bases and 2 bases respectively, with 3 bases between them. The CDR3 runs 11 residues.

J is TRBJ2-7 and V is TRBV27; D perhaps matches TRBD2 (6 bases). Trimming took off 2 bases at V and 0 bases at J, with 8 bases between the two ends. This CDR3 spans 14 amino acids. The V gene's germline CDR1 is MNHEY and CDR2 SMNVEV (reference sequence). The CDR3 DNA reads TGTGCCAGCAGTTTAGGCGGGGTCTCCTACGAGCAGTACTTC. Translated, it gives CASSLGGVSYEQYF.

The chain has TRBV12-3 or TRBV12-4 and TRBJ2-3, with 12 positions matching TRBD2. The length of the CDR3 is 12 residues. The J segment lost 11 bases and the V segment lost 6 bases, leaving 3 bases of the junction unmatched. CDR3 bases: TGTGCCAGCAGGCTAGCGGGGGGGAAGCAGTATTTT. It encodes CASRLAGGKQYF.

The V gene is TRBV7-6, the J gene TRBJ2-7; maybe TRBD1 (6 bases). The CDR3 contains 14 residues. Germline assignment: CDR1 SGHVS and CDR2 FNYEAQ. V gave up 5 bases and J gave up 0 bases, with 11 bases separating them. The CDR3 protein is CASSPGTFSYEQYF. The CDR3 DNA sequence: TGTGCCAGCAGCCCCGGGACATTCTCCTACGAGCAGTACTTC.

The CDR3 spells CASSQAGTGSYF. The CDR3 DNA reads TGTGCCAGCAGCCAAGCAGGGACAGGGTCGTACTTC. V and J are TRBV3-1 (or the pseudogene TRBV3-2) and TRBJ2-7; TRBD1 aligns across 9 bases. V gave up 1 base and J gave up 12 bases; unmatched junction bases: 4. This CDR3 contains 12 residues. Germline lookup yields CDR1 LGHDT and CDR2 YNNKEL (reference sequence).

The rearrangement joins TRBV3-1 (or the pseudogene TRBV3-2) to TRBJ2-3, with 9 bases identical to TRBD2. J gave up 1 base and V 6 bases, and 2 bases lay outside the gene matches. Germline V gives CDR1 LGHDT, CDR2 YNNKEL (reference sequence). The CDR3 extends over 14 amino acids. CDR3 nucleotides: TGTGCCAGCAGGTCTAGCGGGGGCACAGATACGCAGTATTTT. It translates to CASRSSGGTDTQYF.

This chain links TRBV19 with TRBJ2-1; 7 bases are shared with TRBD1. This CDR3 has 16 amino acids. Looked up from germline, CDR1 is LNHDA and CDR2 is SQIVND (reference sequence). V was pared by 4 bases and J by 4 bases, with 10 bases of the junction left unmatched. CDR3 in DNA: TGTGCCAGTAGTAGTGAGTCCGGGACAGATTACAATGAGCAGTTCTTC. Translated, it gives CASSSESGTDYNEQFF.

The V call is TRBV5-1, the J call TRBJ1-1; D is unclear. V was clipped by 3 bases and J by 0 bases, with 6 bases between them. Germline V lookup: CDR1 SGHRS, CDR2 YFSETQ. This CDR3 contains 13 residues. The CDR3 DNA reads TGCGCCAGCAGCTACGAGCTGAACACTGAAGCTTTCTTT. Translated: CASSYELNTEAFF.

This clone was seen a single time. The chain has TRBV11-2 and TRBJ2-7, with TRBD2 identical over 11 bases. CDR3 size: 14 residues. Germline V gene data show CDR1 as SGHAT and CDR2 as FQNNGV. V gave up 8 bases and J gave up 3 bases; unmatched junction bases: 6. The CDR3, as DNA: TGTGCCAGCGAGGCGGGACTAGCGGACTACGAGCAGTACTTC. It encodes CASEAGLADYEQYF.

The rearrangement links TRBV11-2 to TRBJ2-3; 7 nucleotides match TRBD2. Germline CDR1 is SGHAT and CDR2 is FQNNGV. Unmatched junction bases numbered 7, after V lost 4 bases and J lost 0 bases. The CDR3 has 16 amino acids. This CDR3 is CASSSGGLSSTDTQYF. In DNA form, the CDR3 reads TGTGCCAGCAGCTCCGGGGGACTATCTAGCACAGATACGCAGTATTTT.

CDR3 DNA sequence: TGTGCCAGCAGCTTAACGGGGGGGCCGACAGATACGCAGTATTTT. This encodes CASSLTGGPTDTQYF. V gene TRBV7-9 combines with J gene TRBJ2-3; TRBD2 agrees at 8 bases. The J segment lost 3 bases and the V segment lost 2 bases, leaving 4 bases of the junction unmatched. This CDR3 has 15 amino acids. In germline, CDR1 is SEHNR, CDR2 FQNEAQ (reference sequence).

This chain uses TRBV5-4 with TRBJ2-2; 8 bases map to TRBD2. This CDR3 contains 15 residues. In germline, CDR1 is SGHNT, CDR2 YYREEE (reference sequence). V trimming: 1 base; J trimming: 6 bases; junction bases outside the gene matches: 5. The CDR3 region is CASSLRGGISGELFF. The CDR3 coding sequence is TGTGCCAGCAGCTTGCGGGGGGGCATCTCCGGGGAGCTGTTTTTT.

The chain links TRBV9 to TRBJ2-3, with 11 positions matching TRBD2. The CDR3 loop spans 15 amino acids. From germline, CDR1 is SGDLS and CDR2 YYNGEE. Trimming cost V 3 bases and J 2 bases; bases outside gene matches: 2. CDR3 sequence reads: CASSATSGTTDTQYF. CDR3 nucleotide sequence: TGTGCCAGCAGCGCGACTAGCGGGACCACAGATACGCAGTATTTT.

The chain is built from TRBV5-6 and TRBJ2-7; a weak D match, TRBD1 (6 bases). The CDR3 consists of 15 residues. Trimming took off 3 bases at V and 2 bases at J, with 15 bases between the two ends. Germline CDR1 SGHDT, CDR2 YYEEEE. Written as DNA, the CDR3 is TGTGCCAGCAGCTCCCGACAGGTCCCTACCTACGAGCAGTACTTC. It is translated as CASSSRQVPTYEQYF.

This chain uses TRBV27 with TRBJ2-1; D is possibly TRBD1 (5 bases). The CDR3 spans 15 residues. The V end lost 4 bases, the J end lost 3 bases, and 13 bases lay between the germline ends. Germline V CDR1 and CDR2: MNHEY, SMNVEV (reference sequence). CDR3 in amino acids: CASSSSQEIYNEQFF. For the CDR3, the DNA is TGTGCCAGCAGTTCCTCACAGGAGATCTACAATGAGCAGTTCTTC.

This rearrangement joins TRBV27 to TRBJ1-4; tentative D call: TRBD1 (6 bases). The germline CDR1 and CDR2 sequences are MNHEY and SMNVEV (reference sequence). Trimming pared 2 bases from V and 8 bases from J, leaving 18 bases between. The CDR3 contains 16 residues. CDR3 loop: CASSLRTGHGGEKLFF. Here the CDR3 DNA reads TGTGCCAGCAGTTTAAGAACAGGGCACGGTGGAGAAAAACTGTTTTTT.

The chain links TRBV29-1 to TRBJ2-2; perhaps TRBD2 as D (6 bases). Trimming left V 7 bases short and J 0 bases short, with 9 bases between. Germline-derived CDR1 and CDR2 are SQVTM and ANQGSEA. The length of the CDR3 is 13 residues. The DNA of the CDR3 is TGCAGCGGCGGGACGGCGAACACCGGGGAGCTGTTTTTT. It yields the protein CSGGTANTGELFF.

The gene calls are TRBV10-1 and TRBJ2-2; D is possibly TRBD1 (5 bases). Germline CDR1 WNHNN, CDR2 SYGVQD (reference sequence). The CDR3 covers 14 residues. Trimming took 4 bases from V and 3 from J, leaving 9 bases between them. This CDR3 is CASSGTLYTGELFF. The CDR3 region has the DNA TGCGCCAGCAGTGGGACACTTTACACCGGGGAGCTGTTTTTT.

CDR3 region: CASSRLAGGPYEQYF. CDR3 nucleotides: TGTGCCAGCAGCCGCTTAGCGGGGGGCCCCTACGAGCAGTACTTC. V usage is TRBV7-2 and J usage is TRBJ2-7; TRBD2 matches 10 bases. This CDR3 spans 15 amino acids. After removal of 5 bases from V and 2 bases from J, the junction contained 6 bases not matched to a gene. CDR1 and CDR2 from the germline V gene are SGHTA and FQGNSA.

This chain links TRBV23-1 with TRBJ1-2, with 10 positions matching TRBD1. TRBV23-1 is sorted into the ORF group, with uncertain function. CDR3 size: 17 residues. The ends lost 1 base at V and 4 bases at J; junction bases unmatched: 9. CDR3 region: CASSQYLDRGRVYGYTF. CDR3 coding DNA: TGCGCCAGCAGTCAATATCTCGACAGGGGGCGCGTCTATGGCTACACCTTC.

The chain employs TRBV4-3 and TRBJ2-7; 9 bases fit TRBD1. After removal of 4 bases from V and 3 bases from J, the junction contained 7 bases not matched to a gene. Germline V gene sequence: CDR1 LGHNA, CDR2 YSLEER. The CDR3 extends over 15 amino acids. The CDR3 DNA is TGCGCCAGCAGCCCGTCGACAGGGGGTAGCTACGAGCAGTACTTC. Translation: CASSPSTGGSYEQYF.

V and J are TRBV28 and TRBJ2-6, with TRBD2 as a possible D gene (5 bases). The CDR3 has 15 residues. The germline V gene encodes CDR1 MDHEN and CDR2 SYDVKM. The V gene lost 8 bases and the J gene lost 0 bases, with 11 bases spanning the gap. The CDR3: CASGVGLSGANVLTF. Written as DNA, the CDR3 is TGTGCCAGCGGGGTAGGACTCTCTGGGGCCAACGTCCTGACTTTC.

The J gene is TRBJ2-5, the V gene TRBV7-9, with 9 nucleotides matching TRBD2. Losses at the gene ends were 1 base for V and 3 bases for J; bases not matched to a gene: 6. This CDR3 spans 16 amino acids. CDR1 and CDR2 from the germline V gene are SEHNR and FQNEAQ (reference sequence). CDR3 amino acids: CASSLEQGLAKETQYF. In nucleotides, the CDR3 is TGTGCCAGCAGCTTAGAACAGGGACTAGCCAAAGAGACCCAGTACTTC.

The chain joins TRBV5-4 to TRBJ1-4, with 7 bases that match TRBD1. From germline, CDR1 is SGHNT and CDR2 YYREEE (reference sequence). The V gene end was trimmed by 2 bases and the J gene end by 8 bases; junction bases not matched to a gene: 3. CDR3 length: 13 amino acids. The CDR3 coding sequence is TGTGCCAGCAGCTTACAGGGGCGGGAAAAACTGTTTTTT. It codes for CASSLQGREKLFF.

The gene calls are TRBV24-1 and TRBJ2-3, with TRBD1 matching 8 bases. This CDR3 is built from 16 residues. V lost 3 bases, J lost 1 base, and 5 bases stayed unmatched. CDR1 is KGHDR and CDR2 is SFDVKD in the germline V gene. CDR3 coding DNA: TGTGCCACCAGTGATCCGGGACAGGCGGGCACAGATACGCAGTATTTT. Protein product: CATSDPGQAGTDTQYF.